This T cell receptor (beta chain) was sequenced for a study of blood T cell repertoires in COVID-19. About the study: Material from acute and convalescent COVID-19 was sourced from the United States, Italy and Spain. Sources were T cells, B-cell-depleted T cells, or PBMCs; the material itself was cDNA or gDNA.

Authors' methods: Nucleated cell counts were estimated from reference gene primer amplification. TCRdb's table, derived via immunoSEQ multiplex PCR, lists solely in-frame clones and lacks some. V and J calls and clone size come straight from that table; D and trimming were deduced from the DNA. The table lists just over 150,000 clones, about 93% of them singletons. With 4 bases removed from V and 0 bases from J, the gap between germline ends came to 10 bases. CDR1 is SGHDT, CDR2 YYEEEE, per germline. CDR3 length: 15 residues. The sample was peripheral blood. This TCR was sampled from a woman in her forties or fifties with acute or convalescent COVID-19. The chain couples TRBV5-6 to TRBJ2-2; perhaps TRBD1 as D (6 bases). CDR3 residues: CASSKQGPNTGELFF. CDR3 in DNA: TGTGCCAGCAGCAAACAGGGCCCGAACACCGGGGAGCTGTTTTTT.